The subject of this entry is one TCR beta chain. These data originate in a study of blood T cell repertoires in COVID-19. Overall study context: COVID-19 samples from acute and convalescent phases originated in the United States, Italy and Spain. T cells, B-cell-depleted T cells, or PBMCs provided the cDNA or gDNA that served as material.

Original methodology: It was from reference gene primer amplification that nucleated cell counts were estimated. Generated by immunoSEQ multiplex PCR, the TCRdb table keeps only in-frame clones and is missing some. That table furnishes V, J and clone size, whereas the DNA furnished D and trimming. Among 220,000 or so clones, about 91% were seen once, and the ten largest hold approximately 15%. The V end was cut by 0 bases, the J end by 8 bases, with 7 bases between. Germline V gene data show CDR1 as ENHRY and CDR2 as SYGVKD. This CDR3 is 12 amino acids long. Donors were grouped by their self-reported clinical history.

Sequenced input: PBMCs or T cells enriched from blood (not recorded which). The chain is built from TRBV10-3 and TRBJ1-2; D uncertain. This receptor was obtained from a woman aged 45-65 years with acute COVID-19. For the CDR3, the DNA is TGTGCCATCAGTGAGTCTGCGGGGGGCTACACCTTC. Its translation is CAISESAGGYTF.